This T cell receptor beta chain was identified during a study of T-cell reconstitution after alpha-beta-depleted transplantation in children. This clonotype came up a few times. The CDR3 loop spans 16 amino acids. The V gene's germline CDR1 is SGHAT and CDR2 FQDESV (reference sequence). The trim removed 5 bases at V and 8 bases at J, leaving 10 bases unmatched. Unique molecular identifiers were used to barcode this TCRbeta library. TCRdb reanalysed the PCR reads using MiXCR and keeps one entry per CDR3 protein. The repertoire includes around 380,000 distinct CDR3 sequences, roughly 10% of them detected once, and over 4.5% sits in the top ten.

The V gene is TRBV11-1, the J gene TRBJ2-1; 12 bases align to TRBD2. The sequenced sample was PBMCs from the stem cell graft donor, obtained from the stem cell graft. This sequence originates from a human donor who donated a stem cell graft to a child with acute myeloid leukemia. For the CDR3, the DNA is TGTGCCAGCAGCGTCCGACTAGCGGGAGAGCCCCATGAGCAGTTCTTC. Protein product: CASSVRLAGEPHEQFF. Full variable domain (remainder filled in from reference TRBV11-1 and TRBJ2-1): EAEVAQSPRYKITEKSQAVAFWCDPISGHATLYWYRQILGQGPELLVQFQDESVVDDSQLPKDRFSAERLKGVDSTLKIQPAELGDSAMYLCASSVRLAGEPHEQFFGPGTRLTVL.